These T cell receptor beta chains were read from a single sample in a study of post-analysis software for immune sequencing data. TCRdb re-derived calls from the PCR reads in MiXCR, one entry per CDR3 protein. The table includes more than 500,000 distinct CDR3 sequences, 34% detected once. Material: blood. These receptors all stem from a girl between 2 and 17 years old with multiple sclerosis. CDR3s leave out the opening cysteine and the closing phenylalanine or tryptophan.

cdr3_aa	j_call	v_call
ASSATGTSMGAF	TRBJ1-1	TRBV9
ASSESGTVNTEAF	TRBJ1-1	TRBV7-2
ASNPGGTGNEQF	TRBJ2-1	TRBV9
ASSALSGGSYEQY	TRBJ2-7	TRBV12-3/TRBV12-4
ASSQEEQGGYGYT	TRBJ1-2	TRBV4-1
ASSSRGQFAQY	TRBJ2-7	TRBV5-1
ASSRRGNVETQY	TRBJ2-5	TRBV12-3/TRBV12-4
ASSGTSETQY	TRBJ2-5	TRBV7-8
SAPVGSGGTGEQY	TRBJ2-5	TRBV20-1
ASSALGILSSTDTQY	TRBJ2-3	TRBV25-1
SAREGMFRGGCT	TRBJ1-2	TRBV20-1
SASALRGTDTQY	TRBJ2-3	TRBV20-1
ASSQEYAGSGGAYTDTQY	TRBJ2-3	TRBV4-1
ASSGGLGPQETQY	TRBJ2-5	TRBV7-3
SAQGTLRGEAF	TRBJ1-1	TRBV20-1
ASSSTGLGNYGYT	TRBJ1-2	TRBV6-5
SARDPFSRRGTQDTQY	TRBJ2-3	TRBV20-1
ASSSLIPSGGGNYGYT	TRBJ1-2	TRBV6-5
ASSLATGVGSPLH	TRBJ1-6	TRBV5-1
ASSLAPGTLRGYT	TRBJ1-2	TRBV5-1
SARDPRTGKNVYT	TRBJ1-2	TRBV20-1
ASSRTSGGETQY	TRBJ2-5	TRBV5-1
ASSRVAGGETQY	TRBJ2-5	TRBV7-2
ASSLGTDYKNIQY	TRBJ2-4	TRBV3-1
ASSRGRVSTDTQY	TRBJ2-3	TRBV7-9
ASSEVAQGDPDYNQPQH	TRBJ1-5	TRBV25-1
SARVTVGETQY	TRBJ2-5	TRBV20-1
ATFTGTGDNEQF	TRBJ2-1	TRBV12-3/TRBV12-4
SATQRGGPYYNEQF	TRBJ2-1	TRBV20-1
ASSLGRNLNTEAF	TRBJ1-1	TRBV5-6
ASSTTTGYYGYT	TRBJ1-2	TRBV27
ASSFNRSPTQY	TRBJ2-3	TRBV11-2
ASSSGTSVGEQY	TRBJ2-7	TRBV5-1
AISTGQGAKGYT	TRBJ1-2	TRBV10-3
ASSSPRVRGFQETQY	TRBJ2-5	TRBV6-1
ASSSNTAGDTQY	TRBJ2-3	TRBV13
ASSPPTGPLRTDTQY	TRBJ2-3	TRBV28
ASSERAGGSTDTQY	TRBJ2-3	TRBV2
SVLARGDEQF	TRBJ2-1	TRBV29-1
ASSLWGAGGHEQY	TRBJ2-7	TRBV5-6